The next 29 T cell receptor beta chains were all read from a single sample in a study of blood T cell repertoires in COVID-19. The data were produced by immunoSEQ multiplex PCR, yet TCRdb's version contains in-frame clones alone and is incomplete. The profile shows approximately 54,000 clones, over 90% of them singletons. What was sequenced was peripheral blood. All receptors derive from a man aged 50-59 years with acute or convalescent COVID-19.

This sequence joins TRBV10-3 and TRBJ1-2; possible D gene TRBD1, 5 bases. Germline V gives CDR1 ENHRY, CDR2 SYGVKD. The CDR3 contains 14 residues. V was clipped by 8 bases and J by 2 bases, with 15 bases between them. This CDR3 reads CAIHNDSSNYGYTF. CDR3 in DNA: TGTGCCATCCACAATGACAGCTCCAACTATGGCTACACCTTC.

This chain joins TRBV5-6 and TRBJ1-2; D might be TRBD1 (6 bases). V was shortened by 0 bases and J by 6 bases, with 12 bases between the two germline ends. Germline V gene lookup returns CDR1 SGHDT and CDR2 YYEEEE. The CDR3 sequence is 14 residues long. The CDR3 spells CASSLGAGVDGYTF. CDR3 sequence (DNA): TGTGCCAGCAGCTTGGGGGCAGGGGTTGATGGCTACACCTTC.

This clone was detected once. The chain joins TRBV12-3 or TRBV12-4 to TRBJ1-6; D unclear. The CDR3 is 13 amino acids. Trimming removed 7 bases at V and 8 bases at J, with 12 bases between. This CDR3 reads CASNSLGDSPLHF. CDR3 DNA: TGTGCCAGCAACTCCCTGGGAGATTCACCCCTCCACTTT.

The chain is built from TRBV6-5 and TRBJ1-1; possible D gene TRBD1, 6 bases. CDR3 size: 14 residues. Germline lookup yields CDR1 MNHEY and CDR2 SVGAGI. With 7 bases removed from V and 4 bases from J, the gap between germline ends came to 16 bases. In DNA, the CDR3 is TGTGCCAGCATTCCCCAGGGGCGCGGCACTGAAGCTTTCTTT. Amino acid sequence: CASIPQGRGTEAFF.

The chain employs TRBV19 and TRBJ1-5; maybe TRBD1 (5 bases). The germline V gene encodes CDR1 LNHDA and CDR2 SQIVND (reference sequence). The CDR3 extends over 15 amino acids. Deletions cut 1 base from V and 7 bases from J, with 14 bases between. CDR3 coding DNA: TGTGCCAGTAGTATAGGGAGGGTAGGGGAACAGCCCCAGCATTTT. It is translated as CASSIGRVGEQPQHF.

The rearrangement links TRBV2 to TRBJ1-1, with TRBD1 as a possible D gene (6 bases). CDR1 is SNHLY, CDR2 FYNNEI, per germline. The CDR3 consists of 15 residues. V was pared by 6 bases and J by 1 base, with 15 bases between. CDR3 in amino acids: CASSRNRAGNTEAFF. In DNA form, the CDR3 reads TGTGCCAGCAGCCGAAACAGGGCTGGGAACACTGAAGCTTTCTTT.

The chain links TRBV27 to TRBJ2-7; 10 nucleotides line up with TRBD2. CDR3 size: 15 residues. The ends lost 0 bases at V and 7 bases at J; junction bases unmatched: 6. Germline CDR1 reads MNHEY; CDR2 reads SMNVEV (reference sequence). As DNA, the CDR3 is TGTGCCAGCAGTTTATCCCTTAGCGGGAGGAGGGAGCAGTACTTC. It encodes CASSLSLSGRREQYF.

V gene TRBV7-2 combines with J gene TRBJ2-1; TRBD2 matches at 10 bases. Germline-derived CDR1 and CDR2 are SGHTA and FQGNSA. This CDR3 region has 16 residues. The trim removed 4 bases at V and 5 bases at J, leaving 8 bases unmatched. The CDR3 nucleotides read TGTGCCAGCAGCTCCCCGAGCGGGAGGGCCCACAATGAGCAGTTCTTC. Protein sequence: CASSSPSGRAHNEQFF.

The J gene is TRBJ1-4, the V gene TRBV7-9; D possibly corresponds to TRBD1 (5 bases). This CDR3 comprises 16 residues. From germline, CDR1 is SEHNR and CDR2 FQNEAQ (reference sequence). V lost 1 base and J 0 bases, leaving 9 bases between the germline ends. CDR3 in DNA: TGTGCCAGCAGCTTAGTCCAGGGTGCAACTAATGAAAAACTGTTTTTT. This encodes CASSLVQGATNEKLFF.

The V and J genes are TRBV19 and TRBJ1-1; D possibly corresponds to TRBD1 (5 bases). Trimming left V 5 bases short and J 5 bases short, with 15 bases between. CDR1 and CDR2 (germline): LNHDA, SQIVND (reference sequence). The CDR3 is 14 amino acids. For the CDR3, the DNA is TGTGCCAGTAGTCCAACGGGGGGACGGACTGAAGCTTTCTTT. Amino acid sequence: CASSPTGGRTEAFF.

The rearrangement links TRBV6-5 to TRBJ1-3, with a possible D match to TRBD1 (5 bases). In germline, CDR1 is MNHEY, CDR2 SVGAGI. V gave up 6 bases and J gave up 1 base, with 7 bases separating them. The length of the CDR3 is 13 residues. CDR3 sequence reads: CASRSGSGNTIYF. Written as DNA, the CDR3 is TGTGCCAGCAGGTCAGGGTCTGGAAACACCATATATTTT.

This clone was picked up one time. The chain uses TRBV5-4 and TRBJ2-5; 9 bases agree with TRBD2. Germline V gene sequence: CDR1 SGHNT, CDR2 YYREEE (reference sequence). V was clipped by 2 bases and J by 5 bases; unmatched bases: 10. This CDR3 spans 16 amino acids. Written as DNA, the CDR3 is TGTGCCAGCAGCTTACTTCCGGGACTAGCTGTTGAGACCCAGTACTTC. This codes for CASSLLPGLAVETQYF.

This clone was found once. This chain joins TRBV24-1 and TRBJ1-3; D is unresolved. Germline V CDR1 and CDR2: KGHDR, SFDVKD. Trimming removed 7 bases from V and 0 bases from J, with 9 bases in between. The CDR3 is made up of 14 amino acids. CDR3 coding DNA: TGTGCCACCAGCGGCGGAGGCTCTGGAAACACCATATATTTT. It yields the protein CATSGGGSGNTIYF.

This sequence joins TRBV5-4 and TRBJ2-1; TRBD1 is a possible D gene (6 bases). V gave up 5 bases and J gave up 6 bases, with 18 bases separating them. The CDR3 has 15 residues. Germline assignment: CDR1 SGHNT and CDR2 YYREEE (reference sequence). This CDR3 is CASSPGPGVRNEQFF. CDR3 nucleotide sequence: TGTGCCAGCAGTCCGGGGCCAGGGGTGCGCAATGAGCAGTTCTTC.

V gene TRBV5-5 combines with J gene TRBJ1-5; D is uncertain. Germline lookup yields CDR1 SGHKS and CDR2 YYEKEE (reference sequence). Trimming cost V 0 bases and J 11 bases, with 12 bases left between them. The CDR3 has 13 residues. CDR3 sequence: CASSLVGRSTQHF. The CDR3 DNA is TGTGCCAGCAGCTTGGTGGGCAGGTCGACCCAGCATTTT. The variable domain in full, completed from reference TRBV5-5 and TRBJ1-5, reads DAGVTQSPTHLIKTRGQQVTLRCSPISGHKSVSWYQQVLGQGPQFIFQYYEKEERGRGNFPDRFSARQFPNYSSELNVNALLLGDSALYLCASSLVGRSTQHFGDGTRLSIL.

This sequence joins TRBV30 and TRBJ1-6; the match to TRBD1 covers 8 bases. V gave up 2 bases and J gave up 9 bases; unmatched junction bases: 6. The V gene's germline CDR1 is GTSNPN and CDR2 SVGIG (reference sequence). The CDR3 has 14 residues. Here the CDR3 reads CAWSPDREGSPLHF. In nucleotides, the CDR3 is TGTGCCTGGAGTCCGGACAGGGAGGGTTCACCCCTCCACTTT.

J is TRBJ1-1 and V is TRBV7-2; D perhaps matches TRBD1 (5 bases). The length of the CDR3 is 14 residues. Trimming pared 2 bases from V and 8 bases from J, leaving 15 bases between. CDR1 and CDR2 from the germline V gene are SGHTA and FQGNSA. The CDR3 reads CASSLSGGGTEAFF. CDR3 sequence (DNA): TGTGCCAGCAGCTTATCAGGTGGAGGGACGGAAGCTTTCTTT.

V usage is TRBV12-3 or TRBV12-4 and J usage is TRBJ1-2, with 8 positions matching TRBD1. The J segment lost 5 bases and the V segment lost 7 bases, leaving 6 bases of the junction unmatched. The CDR3 is 13 residues long. CDR3 nucleotide sequence: TGTGCCAGCATCCAGGGGGCGGGGTATGGCTACACCTTC. Protein: CASIQGAGYGYTF.

V gene TRBV3-1 (or the pseudogene TRBV3-2) combines with J gene TRBJ1-5; maybe TRBD1 (6 bases). This CDR3 is built from 18 residues. Trimming shortened V by 0 bases and J by 0 bases, and 15 bases separated the two germline ends. Germline CDR1 LGHDT, CDR2 YNNKEL (reference sequence). CDR3 nucleotides: TGTGCCAGCAGCCAAGAAACTCCAGGGGCGACTAGCAATCAGCCCCAGCATTTT. Encoded protein: CASSQETPGATSNQPQHF.

The V and J genes are TRBV4-1 and TRBJ1-4; D is perhaps TRBD1 (6 bases). Trimming cost V 3 bases and J 4 bases, with 24 bases left between them. The CDR3 length is 19 residues. Germline lookup yields CDR1 MGHRA and CDR2 YSYEKL. CDR3 region: CASSHGDRPPKKLNEKLFF. The CDR3 DNA reads TGCGCCAGCAGCCATGGAGACAGGCCACCTAAAAAACTTAATGAAAAACTGTTTTTT.

The rearrangement joins TRBV7-8 to TRBJ1-2; perhaps TRBD1 as D (5 bases). Trimming took 5 bases from V and 5 from J, leaving 24 bases between them. From germline, CDR1 is SGHVS and CDR2 FQNEAQ. The CDR3 totals 17 residues. CDR3 sequence reads: CASSRRGPVSSYYGYTF. The DNA for the CDR3 is TGTGCCAGCAGCAGGAGGGGCCCTGTCTCTTCATATTATGGCTACACCTTC.

This rearrangement joins TRBV19 to TRBJ2-1; tentative D call: TRBD1 (6 bases). This CDR3 region has 16 residues. From germline, CDR1 is LNHDA and CDR2 SQIVND (reference sequence). Trimming removed 4 bases at V and 9 bases at J, with 22 bases between. CDR3 residues: CASSTNRVPHGAEQFF. Written as DNA, the CDR3 is TGTGCCAGTAGTACCAACAGGGTGCCTCATGGGGCTGAGCAGTTCTTC.

This chain links TRBV7-9 with TRBJ1-1; D gene unclear. Germline CDR1 reads SEHNR; CDR2 reads FQNEAQ (reference sequence). The V end lost 4 bases, the J end lost 2 bases, and 11 bases lay between the germline ends. CDR3 length: 14 amino acids. The CDR3 reads CASSSPAGNTEAFF. The CDR3 DNA is TGTGCCAGCAGCTCCCCTGCGGGCAACACTGAAGCTTTCTTT.

This clone was counted between two and nine times. The gene calls are TRBV2 and TRBJ2-7, with a tentative D call TRBD2 (5 bases). The V and J ends lost 5 bases and 7 bases respectively, with 9 bases between them. This CDR3 contains 11 residues. The germline gives CDR1 SNHLY, CDR2 FYNNEI. CDR3 sequence: CASSHSGEQYF. CDR3 coding DNA: TGTGCCAGCAGTCATTCGGGGGAGCAGTACTTC.

V is TRBV11-2 and J is TRBJ2-4; TRBD2 aligns across 10 bases. The germline V gene encodes CDR1 SGHAT and CDR2 FQNNGV. V trimming: 1 base; J trimming: 8 bases; junction bases outside the gene matches: 11. The CDR3 has 17 amino acids. In DNA, the CDR3 is TGTGCCAGCAGCTTAGCCCAGGCTAGCGGGAGTGAGGACATTCAGTACTTC. Translated: CASSLAQASGSEDIQYF. The full variable domain, with the rest looked up from reference TRBV11-2 and TRBJ2-4, is EAGVAQSPRYKIIEKRQSVAFWCNPISGHATLYWYQQILGQGPKLLIQFQNNGVVDDSQLPKDRFSAERLKGVDSTLKIQPAKLEDSAVYLCASSLAQASGSEDIQYFGAGTRLSVL.

The chain carries TRBV19 and TRBJ2-3, with TRBD2 identical over 12 bases. Looked up from germline, CDR1 is LNHDA and CDR2 is SQIVND (reference sequence). Trimming cost V 6 bases and J 1 base; bases outside gene matches: 8. The CDR3 is 17 amino acids. The DNA for the CDR3 is TGTGCCAGTAGGGCTAGCGGGAGGGCCACGGGCACAGATACGCAGTATTTT. Its protein is CASRASGRATGTDTQYF.

The chain has TRBV30 and TRBJ2-3, with 10 positions matching TRBD2. Looked up from germline, CDR1 is GTSNPN and CDR2 is SVGIG (reference sequence). There are 15 residues in the CDR3. With V trimmed by 3 bases and J by 4 bases, 7 bases remained unmatched. CDR3 in DNA: TGTGCCTGGAGCCCAGGAGCGGGAGGGTCAGATACGCAGTATTTT. Translating gives CAWSPGAGGSDTQYF.

The rearrangement uses TRBV24-1 and TRBJ2-5; TRBD2 might be the D (6 bases). This CDR3 has 15 residues. Between the trimmed V and J ends, which lost 3 bases and 7 bases, there was a span of 17 bases. Germline-derived CDR1 and CDR2 are KGHDR and SFDVKD. This CDR3 is CATSDPRTSGGTQYF. For the CDR3, the DNA is TGTGCCACCAGTGATCCTCGGACTTCCGGGGGGACCCAGTACTTC.

The chain combines TRBV6-5 with TRBJ2-7; D possibly corresponds to TRBD2 (5 bases). Germline assignment: CDR1 MNHEY and CDR2 SVGAGI. This CDR3 comprises 14 residues. The V end was cut by 11 bases, the J end by 2 bases, with 19 bases between. As DNA, the CDR3 is TGTGCCGCACGTCAAGGTAGCGAAACCTACGAGCAGTACTTC. Amino acids: CAARQGSETYEQYF.